Below are 29 T cell receptor beta chains sequenced from a single sample in a study of blood T cell repertoires in COVID-19. Profiling relied on immunoSEQ multiplex PCR, and the TCRdb table lists in-frame clones only, not all of them. This repertoire shows some 190,000 clones, roughly 89% found once; its top ten account for about 3.2%. The sequenced sample was PBMCs or T cells enriched from blood (not recorded which). These receptors were taken from a young woman who had been exposed to COVID-19.

This clone was found a few times. The chain employs TRBV5-1 and TRBJ2-5; D might be TRBD1 (6 bases). The V gene's germline CDR1 is SGHRS and CDR2 YFSETQ. Trimming left V 4 bases short and J 2 bases short, with 12 bases between. There are 14 residues in the CDR3. Here the CDR3 reads CASSTRTVQETQYF. CDR3 DNA sequence: TGCGCCAGCAGCACCCGGACAGTACAAGAGACCCAGTACTTC.

The genes are TRBV6-1 and TRBJ1-2; 9 positions match TRBD1. The CDR3 is 14 amino acids. The ends lost 3 bases at V and 2 bases at J; junction bases unmatched: 1. From germline, CDR1 is MNHNS and CDR2 SASEGT. DNA of the CDR3: TGTGCCAGCAGTGAGACAGGGGGGAACTATGGCTACACCTTC. Protein sequence: CASSETGGNYGYTF.

V and J are TRBV5-1 and TRBJ1-5, with 7 bases identical to TRBD1. CDR3 length: 15 residues. The germline gives CDR1 SGHRS, CDR2 YFSETQ. Trimming cost V 3 bases and J 2 bases; bases outside gene matches: 5. This CDR3 is CASSSTGVGNQPQHF. Written as DNA, the CDR3 is TGCGCCAGCAGCTCTACAGGGGTAGGCAATCAGCCCCAGCATTTT.

This clone was picked up a small number of times. This chain uses TRBV11-1 with TRBJ2-7, with 7 positions matching TRBD1. This CDR3 contains 14 residues. CDR1 is SGHAT, CDR2 FQDESV, per germline (reference sequence). V lost 7 bases and J lost 3; bases outside the gene matches: 9. The CDR3, as DNA: TGTGCCAGCAAGCCCGACAGGGACCACTACGAGCAGTACTTC. Protein product: CASKPDRDHYEQYF.

The chain recombines TRBV5-1 with TRBJ2-5; tentative D call: TRBD2 (5 bases). V was shortened by 4 bases and J by 3 bases, with 13 bases between the two germline ends. The CDR3 loop spans 14 amino acids. The germline gives CDR1 SGHRS, CDR2 YFSETQ. CDR3 amino acids: CASSRGDPEETQYF. CDR3 DNA sequence: TGCGCCAGCAGCCGGGGTGACCCCGAAGAGACCCAGTACTTC.

This chain links TRBV11-2 with TRBJ1-2; 7 bases match TRBD1. The trim removed 3 bases at V and 4 bases at J, leaving 8 bases unmatched. Germline V gives CDR1 SGHAT, CDR2 FQNNGV. This CDR3 contains 15 residues. The CDR3 reads CASSLYRGDLYGYTF. DNA of the CDR3: TGTGCCAGCAGCTTGTACAGGGGCGATCTCTATGGCTACACCTTC. Based on the CDR3 plus reference TRBV11-2 and TRBJ1-2, the full variable domain is EAGVAQSPRYKIIEKRQSVAFWCNPISGHATLYWYQQILGQGPKLLIQFQNNGVVDDSQLPKDRFSAERLKGVDSTLKIQPAKLEDSAVYLCASSLYRGDLYGYTFGSGTRLTVV.

This clone has more than one count but fewer than ten. The CDR3: CASKAQGGGTEAFF. The CDR3 DNA sequence: TGTGCCAGCAAGGCCCAAGGGGGGGGCACTGAAGCTTTCTTT. The rearrangement links TRBV25-1 to TRBJ1-1; tentatively, D is TRBD1 (6 bases). There are 14 residues in the CDR3. Germline V gene lookup returns CDR1 MGHDK and CDR2 SYGVNS. Deletions cut 7 bases from V and 4 bases from J, with 16 bases between.

The chain links TRBV12-3 or TRBV12-4 to TRBJ1-2, with a possible D match to TRBD1 (6 bases). Trimming stripped 5 bases from V and 7 bases from J, with 14 bases between. The CDR3 runs to 13 residues. The CDR3 DNA follows: TGTGCCAGCAGTCCGACAGGTCGGAGTGGCTACACCTTC. Amino acid sequence: CASSPTGRSGYTF.

V and J are TRBV11-2 and TRBJ2-2; 9 nucleotides match TRBD2. CDR1 and CDR2 from the germline V gene are SGHAT and FQNNGV. CDR3 length: 16 residues. Trimming took 3 bases from V and 2 from J; bases not matched to a gene: 4. The CDR3 nucleotides are TGTGCCAGCAGCTTGACTAGCGGTCCAAACACCGGGGAGCTGTTTTTT. Translated: CASSLTSGPNTGELFF.

The chain uses TRBV6-5 and TRBJ2-5, with 11 bases lining up with TRBD1. The germline gives CDR1 MNHEY, CDR2 SVGAGI. V gave up 5 bases and J gave up 5 bases; unmatched junction bases: 7. This CDR3 is 15 amino acids long. CDR3 in DNA: TGTGCCAGCAGTCCCTCGGGACAGGGGGGCGAGACCCAGTACTTC. Protein product: CASSPSGQGGETQYF.

V and J are TRBV6-5 and TRBJ1-6, with no clear D. Trimming took 6 bases from V and 6 from J, leaving 9 bases between them. The CDR3 loop spans 13 amino acids. Germline CDR1 reads MNHEY; CDR2 reads SVGAGI. In DNA form, the CDR3 reads TGTGCCAGCAGGAACGGGGTTAATTCACCCCTCCACTTT. Translating gives CASRNGVNSPLHF.

This rearrangement joins TRBV5-6 to TRBJ1-2; 10 bases are a match to TRBD1. Germline V gene data show CDR1 as SGHDT and CDR2 as YYEEEE. The V gene end was trimmed by 4 bases and the J gene end by 5 bases; junction bases not matched to a gene: 8. This CDR3 contains 15 residues. The CDR3 region has the DNA TGTGCCAGCAGCCCCCCGGGACAGGGGCAGTATGGCTACACCTTC. This encodes CASSPPGQGQYGYTF.

The sample holds one count of this clone. The rearrangement links TRBV7-7 to TRBJ1-6; 8 nucleotides match TRBD1. CDR1 is SSHAT, CDR2 FNYEAQ, per germline (reference sequence). V shed 4 bases and J 7 bases; nucleotides not matched to a gene: 9. The CDR3 sequence is 16 residues long. The CDR3 is CASSYPDRGFNSPLHF. The DNA of the CDR3 is TGTGCCAGCAGCTACCCAGACAGGGGCTTCAATTCACCCCTCCACTTT.

The chain links TRBV2 to TRBJ2-3; D perhaps matches TRBD1 (5 bases). The CDR3 loop spans 15 amino acids. V lost 7 bases and J lost 2, with 16 bases in between. Germline V CDR1 and CDR2: SNHLY, FYNNEI. CDR3 protein: CASTRSADTTDTQYF. The DNA of the CDR3 is TGTGCCAGCACTAGGTCCGCGGACACCACAGATACGCAGTATTTT.

The rearrangement joins TRBV2 to TRBJ1-6; D is possibly TRBD1 (6 bases). Trimming took off 3 bases at V and 8 bases at J, with 11 bases between the two ends. The germline V gene encodes CDR1 SNHLY and CDR2 FYNNEI. The CDR3 has 14 residues. CDR3 DNA sequence: TGTGCCAGCAGTGATACGGCAGGGGATTCACCCCTCCACTTT. Encoded protein: CASSDTAGDSPLHF.

The CDR3 here is CASSLSPGITDTQYF. In DNA, the CDR3 is TGTGCCAGCAGTTTGTCCCCAGGCATCACAGATACGCAGTATTTT. V and J are TRBV27 and TRBJ2-3; the D is unclear. Deletions cut 3 bases from V and 2 bases from J, with 12 bases between. CDR3 length: 15 amino acids. Germline CDR1 reads MNHEY; CDR2 reads SMNVEV (reference sequence).

V usage is TRBV2 and J usage is TRBJ2-7; D call uncertain. From germline, CDR1 is SNHLY and CDR2 FYNNEI. Trimming took off 6 bases at V and 3 bases at J, with 6 bases between the two ends. This CDR3 has 11 amino acids. The CDR3 DNA follows: TGTGCCAGCAGAACAGTCTACGAGCAGTACTTC. Translated: CASRTVYEQYF.

The V and J genes are TRBV3-1 (or the pseudogene TRBV3-2) and TRBJ2-7; 12 nucleotides align to TRBD1. The ends lost 3 bases at V and 3 bases at J; junction bases unmatched: 6. This CDR3 contains 16 residues. CDR1 and CDR2 (germline): LGHDT, YNNKEL (reference sequence). The CDR3, as DNA: TGTGCCAGCAGCCATCTTGGGACAGGGGGCAACTACGAGCAGTACTTC. This encodes CASSHLGTGGNYEQYF.

This clone was recorded a few times. This sequence joins TRBV6-5 and TRBJ2-7; TRBD1 aligns across 8 bases. V lost 11 bases, J lost 7 bases, and 13 bases stayed unmatched. CDR1 is MNHEY, CDR2 SVGAGI, per germline. This CDR3 spans 13 amino acids. The DNA for the CDR3 is TGTGCCGGATCGAGACAGGGGACTCGGGAGCAGTACTTC. It is translated as CAGSRQGTREQYF.

This chain uses TRBV27 with TRBJ1-3, with 9 bases aligning to TRBD1. With 6 bases clipped from V and 3 bases from J, the junction kept 0 bases outside the gene matches. This CDR3 region has 13 residues. CDR1 is MNHEY and CDR2 is SMNVEV in the germline V gene (reference sequence). CDR3 sequence (DNA): TGTGCCAGCAGGGGACAGGGTGGAAACACCATATATTTT. Translating it yields CASRGQGGNTIYF.

The chain has TRBV7-2 and TRBJ1-4, with a possible D match to TRBD1 (5 bases). The V gene's germline CDR1 is SGHTA and CDR2 FQGNSA. The CDR3 length is 16 residues. V shed 2 bases and J shed 7 bases, with 17 bases lying between them. The CDR3, as DNA: TGTGCCAGCAGCTTAAACGCCAGGGAAAGGGGTGAAAAACTGTTTTTT. This encodes CASSLNARERGEKLFF.

V is TRBV5-1 and J is TRBJ1-3; D perhaps matches TRBD1 (5 bases). The V end lost 5 bases, the J end lost 4 bases, and 19 bases lay between the germline ends. The CDR3 has 16 residues. Germline CDR1 SGHRS, CDR2 YFSETQ. The CDR3 sequence is CASRPDTNWSGNTIYF. CDR3 sequence (DNA): TGCGCCAGCAGACCGGACACAAATTGGTCCGGAAACACCATATATTTT.

The V call is TRBV5-6, the J call TRBJ1-1, with D uncertain. The CDR3 totals 14 residues. Trimming cost V 2 bases and J 4 bases, with 12 bases left between them. Germline V gives CDR1 SGHDT, CDR2 YYEEEE. CDR3 in amino acids: CASSFPPVITEAFF. CDR3 DNA sequence: TGTGCCAGCAGCTTCCCCCCAGTGATCACTGAAGCTTTCTTT.

The J gene is TRBJ2-3, the V gene TRBV30, with 11 bases identical to TRBD1. The V segment lost 5 bases and the J segment 4 bases; nucleotides outside the gene matches: 5. The CDR3 covers 14 residues. CDR1 GTSNPN and CDR2 SVGIG come from the germline V gene (reference sequence). CDR3 sequence reads: CAWAGTGGSDTQYF. The CDR3 DNA sequence: TGTGCCTGGGCCGGGACAGGGGGTTCAGATACGCAGTATTTT. The variable domain in full, with the rest retrieved from reference TRBV30 and TRBJ2-3, is SQTIHQWPATLVQPVGSPLSLECTVEGTSNPNLYWYRQAAGRGLQLLFYSVGIGQISSEVPQNLSASRPQDRQFILSSKKLLLSDSGFYLCAWAGTGGSDTQYFGPGTRLTVL.

The chain is built from TRBV7-6 and TRBJ1-2, with D possibly being TRBD1 (6 bases). The CDR3 runs 16 residues. The V end was cut by 0 bases, the J end by 6 bases, with 17 bases between. Germline lookup yields CDR1 SGHVS and CDR2 FNYEAQ. In DNA form, the CDR3 reads TGTGCCAGCAGCTTAGCTTTCCAACACAGGGTTGATGGCTACACCTTC. Translated, it gives CASSLAFQHRVDGYTF. Full variable domain (remainder filled in from reference TRBV7-6 and TRBJ1-2): GAGVSQSPRYKVTKRGQDVALRCDPISGHVSLYWYRQALGQGPEFLTYFNYEAQQDKSGLPNDRFSAERPEGSISTLTIQRTEQRDSAMYRCASSLAFQHRVDGYTFGSGTRLTVV.

The V gene is TRBV5-4, the J gene TRBJ1-1; 8 bases line up with TRBD1. With 1 base clipped from V and 6 bases from J, the junction kept 5 bases outside the gene matches. The CDR3 spans 14 residues. The germline V gene encodes CDR1 SGHNT and CDR2 YYREEE (reference sequence). The CDR3 protein is CASSLNAGGPEAFF. The CDR3 DNA reads TGTGCCAGCAGCTTGAACGCAGGGGGCCCTGAAGCTTTCTTT.

The rearrangement uses TRBV6-5 and TRBJ1-1, with a possible D match to TRBD1 (5 bases). Trimming removed 7 bases from V and 7 bases from J, with 19 bases in between. Per the germline V gene, CDR1 is MNHEY and CDR2 is SVGAGI. CDR3 length equals 14 residues. The CDR3 loop is CASNFLGGASEAFF. The CDR3 DNA reads as TGTGCCAGCAACTTCCTGGGAGGGGCGAGTGAAGCTTTCTTT.

CDR3 nucleotide sequence: TGTGCCAGCAGCGTTGGCGGGGGAAGCCAAGAGACCCAGTACTTC. Its protein is CASSVGGGSQETQYF. The chain is built from TRBV7-9 and TRBJ2-5, with TRBD2 identical over 7 bases. Germline CDR1 is SEHNR and CDR2 is FQNEAQ (reference sequence). CDR3 length equals 15 residues. Trimming at V came to 5 bases and at J to 1 base, leaving 7 bases not matched to a gene. Looking up the rest from reference TRBV7-9 and TRBJ2-5 gives the full variable domain: DTGVSQNPRHKITKRGQNVTFRCDPISEHNRLYWYRQTLGQGPEFLTYFQNEAQLEKSRLLSDRFSAERPKGSFSTLEIQRTEQGDSAMYLCASSVGGGSQETQYFGPGTRLLVL.

This chain connects TRBV3-1 (or the pseudogene TRBV3-2) to TRBJ1-2, with D maybe TRBD1 (6 bases). CDR1 LGHDT and CDR2 YNNKEL come from the germline V gene (reference sequence). The CDR3 spans 14 residues. The V and J ends lost 3 bases and 6 bases respectively, with 14 bases between them. The CDR3 sequence is CASSQEGGINGYTF. The CDR3 DNA is TGTGCCAGCAGCCAGGAGGGGGGGATAAATGGCTACACCTTC.